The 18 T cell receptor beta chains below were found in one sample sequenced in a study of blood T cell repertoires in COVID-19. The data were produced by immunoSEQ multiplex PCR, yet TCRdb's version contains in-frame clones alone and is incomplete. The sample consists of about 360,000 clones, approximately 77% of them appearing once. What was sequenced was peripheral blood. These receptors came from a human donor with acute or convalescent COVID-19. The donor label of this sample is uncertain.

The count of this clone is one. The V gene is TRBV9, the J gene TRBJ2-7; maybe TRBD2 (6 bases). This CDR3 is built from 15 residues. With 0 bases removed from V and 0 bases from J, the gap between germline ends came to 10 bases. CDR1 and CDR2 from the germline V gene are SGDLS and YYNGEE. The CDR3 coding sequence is TGTGCCAGCAGCGTAGGGAGGGAAGGCTCCTACGAGCAGTACTTC. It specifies CASSVGREGSYEQYF.

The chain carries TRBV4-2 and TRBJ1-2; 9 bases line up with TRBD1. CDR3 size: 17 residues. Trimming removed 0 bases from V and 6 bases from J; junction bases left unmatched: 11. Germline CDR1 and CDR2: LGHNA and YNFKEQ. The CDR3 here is CASSQEGTGQGRDGYTF. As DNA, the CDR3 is TGTGCCAGCAGCCAAGAAGGTACAGGACAGGGGCGAGATGGCTACACCTTC.

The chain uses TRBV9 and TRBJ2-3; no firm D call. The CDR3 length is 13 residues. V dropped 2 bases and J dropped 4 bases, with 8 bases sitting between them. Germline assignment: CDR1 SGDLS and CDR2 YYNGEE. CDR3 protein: CASSVRWPDTQYF. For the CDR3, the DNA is TGTGCCAGCAGCGTGAGGTGGCCAGATACGCAGTATTTT. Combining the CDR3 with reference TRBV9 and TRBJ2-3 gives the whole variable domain DSGVTQTPKHLITATGQRVTLRCSPRSGDLSVYWYQQSLDQGLQFLIQYYNGEERAKGNILERFSAQQFPDLHSELNLSSLELGDSALYFCASSVRWPDTQYFGPGTRLTVL.

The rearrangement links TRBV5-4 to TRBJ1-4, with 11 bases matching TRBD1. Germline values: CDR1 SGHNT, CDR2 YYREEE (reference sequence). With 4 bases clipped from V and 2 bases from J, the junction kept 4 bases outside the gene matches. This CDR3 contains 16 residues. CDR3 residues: CASSLGQGATNEKLFF. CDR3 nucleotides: TGTGCCAGCAGCCTTGGACAGGGGGCGACTAATGAAAAACTGTTTTTT.

DNA of the CDR3: TGTGCCAGCAGTTGGACAGTAGCCAAAAACATTCAGTACTTC. Residues: CASSWTVAKNIQYF. The V gene is TRBV2, the J gene TRBJ2-4; possibly TRBD1 for D (6 bases). The CDR3 is 14 amino acids. Germline CDR1 SNHLY, CDR2 FYNNEI. Deletions cut 5 bases from V and 0 bases from J, with 8 bases between.

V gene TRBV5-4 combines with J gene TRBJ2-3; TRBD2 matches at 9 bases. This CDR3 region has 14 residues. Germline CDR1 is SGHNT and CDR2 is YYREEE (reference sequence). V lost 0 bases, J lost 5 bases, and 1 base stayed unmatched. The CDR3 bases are TGTGCCAGCAGCTTGGAAGCGGGAGGAGATACGCAGTATTTT. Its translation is CASSLEAGGDTQYF.

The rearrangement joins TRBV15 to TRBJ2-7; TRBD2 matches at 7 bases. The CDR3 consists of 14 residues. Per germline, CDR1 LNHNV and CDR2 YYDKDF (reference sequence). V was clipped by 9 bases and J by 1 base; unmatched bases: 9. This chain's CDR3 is CATAEGLISYEQYF. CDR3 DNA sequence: TGTGCCACTGCGGAGGGACTAATTTCCTACGAGCAGTACTTC.

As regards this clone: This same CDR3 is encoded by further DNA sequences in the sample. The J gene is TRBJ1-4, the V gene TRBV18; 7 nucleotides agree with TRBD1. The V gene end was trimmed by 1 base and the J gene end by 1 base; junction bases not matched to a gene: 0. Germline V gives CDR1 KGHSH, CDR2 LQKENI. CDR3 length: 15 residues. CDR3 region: CASSPRQGTNEKLFF. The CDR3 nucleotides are TGTGCCAGCTCACCACGACAGGGAACTAATGAAAAACTGTTTTTT.

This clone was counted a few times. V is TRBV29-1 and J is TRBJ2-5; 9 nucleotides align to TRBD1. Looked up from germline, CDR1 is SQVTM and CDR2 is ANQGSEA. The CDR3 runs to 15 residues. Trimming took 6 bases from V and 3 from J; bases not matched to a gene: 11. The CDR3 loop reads CSVPARDRAEETQYF. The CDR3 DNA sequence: TGCAGCGTCCCAGCCCGGGACAGGGCGGAAGAGACCCAGTACTTC.

The CDR3 is CSVELNRGEGAFF. CDR3 DNA sequence: TGCAGCGTTGAGCTTAACAGGGGGGAGGGAGCTTTCTTT. J is TRBJ1-1 and V is TRBV29-1; TRBD1 matches at 8 bases. Germline V lookup: CDR1 SQVTM, CDR2 ANQGSEA. The trim removed 3 bases at V and 10 bases at J, leaving 10 bases unmatched. The CDR3 is 13 amino acids.

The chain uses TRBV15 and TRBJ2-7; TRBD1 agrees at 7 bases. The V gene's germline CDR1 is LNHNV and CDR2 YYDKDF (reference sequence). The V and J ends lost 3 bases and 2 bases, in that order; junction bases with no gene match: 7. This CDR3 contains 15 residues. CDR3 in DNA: TGTGCCACCAGCAGGGACAGGAGCCTTACCTACGAGCAGTACTTC. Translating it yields CATSRDRSLTYEQYF.

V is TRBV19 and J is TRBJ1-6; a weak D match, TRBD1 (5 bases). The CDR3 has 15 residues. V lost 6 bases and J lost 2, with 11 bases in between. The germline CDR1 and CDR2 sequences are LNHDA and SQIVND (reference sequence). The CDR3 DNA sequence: TGTGCCAGTAGCCCGCAGACAGCCTATAATTCACCCCTCCACTTT. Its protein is CASSPQTAYNSPLHF.

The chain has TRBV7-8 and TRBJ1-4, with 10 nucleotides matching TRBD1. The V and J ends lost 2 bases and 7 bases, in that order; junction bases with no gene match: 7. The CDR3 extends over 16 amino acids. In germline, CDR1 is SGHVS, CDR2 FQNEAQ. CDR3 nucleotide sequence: TGTGCCAGCAGCTTAAGGGACAGGGGTATAGGTGAAAAACTGTTTTTT. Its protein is CASSLRDRGIGEKLFF.

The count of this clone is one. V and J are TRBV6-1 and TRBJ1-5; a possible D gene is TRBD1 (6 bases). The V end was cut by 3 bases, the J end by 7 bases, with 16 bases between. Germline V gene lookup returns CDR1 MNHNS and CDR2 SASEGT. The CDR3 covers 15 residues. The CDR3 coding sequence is TGTGCCAGCAGTGAGCTTTACAGGGTCGGACAGCCCCAGCATTTT. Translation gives CASSELYRVGQPQHF.

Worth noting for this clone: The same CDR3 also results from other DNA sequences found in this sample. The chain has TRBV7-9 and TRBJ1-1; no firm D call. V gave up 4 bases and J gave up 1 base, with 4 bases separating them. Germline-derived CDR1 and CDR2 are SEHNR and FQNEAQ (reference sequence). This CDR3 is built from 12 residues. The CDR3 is CASSYRNTEAFF. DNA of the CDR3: TGTGCCAGCAGCTACAGGAACACTGAAGCTTTCTTT.

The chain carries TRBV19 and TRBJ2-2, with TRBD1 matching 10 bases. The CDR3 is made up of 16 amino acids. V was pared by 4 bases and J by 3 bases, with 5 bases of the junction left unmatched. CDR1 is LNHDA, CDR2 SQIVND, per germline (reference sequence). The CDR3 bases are TGTGCCAGTAGTACTGGGGACAGGGGCTACACCGGGGAGCTGTTTTTT. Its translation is CASSTGDRGYTGELFF.

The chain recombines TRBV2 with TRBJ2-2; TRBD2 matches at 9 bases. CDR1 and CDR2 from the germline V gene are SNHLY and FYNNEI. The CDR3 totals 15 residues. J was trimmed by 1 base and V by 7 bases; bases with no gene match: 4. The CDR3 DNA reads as TGTGCCAGCACCCCTAGCGGGATGAACACCGGGGAGCTGTTTTTT. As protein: CASTPSGMNTGELFF.

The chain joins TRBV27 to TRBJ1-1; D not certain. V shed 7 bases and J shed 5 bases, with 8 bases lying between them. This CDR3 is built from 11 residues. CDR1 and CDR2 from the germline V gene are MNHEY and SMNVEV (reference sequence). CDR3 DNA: TGTGCCAGCATAGGAGGTACTGAAGCTTTCTTT. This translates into CASIGGTEAFF.